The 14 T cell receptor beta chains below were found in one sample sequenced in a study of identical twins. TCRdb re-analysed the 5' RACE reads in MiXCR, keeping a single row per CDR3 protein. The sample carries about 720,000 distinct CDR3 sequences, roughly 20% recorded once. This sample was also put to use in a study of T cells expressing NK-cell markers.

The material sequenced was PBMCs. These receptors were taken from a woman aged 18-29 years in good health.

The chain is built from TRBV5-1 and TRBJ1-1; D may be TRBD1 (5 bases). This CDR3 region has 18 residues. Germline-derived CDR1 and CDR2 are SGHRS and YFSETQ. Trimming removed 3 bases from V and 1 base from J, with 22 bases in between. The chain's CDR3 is CASSSRFRELPKNTEAFF. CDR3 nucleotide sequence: TGCGCCAGCAGCTCACGTTTCAGGGAGCTCCCCAAGAACACTGAAGCTTTCTTT. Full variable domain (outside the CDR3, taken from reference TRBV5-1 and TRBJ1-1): KAGVTQTPRYLIKTRGQQVTLSCSPISGHRSVSWYQQTPGQGLQFLFEYFSETQRNKGNFPGRFSGRQFSNSRSEMNVSTLELGDSALYLCASSSRFRELPKNTEAFFGQGTRLTVV.

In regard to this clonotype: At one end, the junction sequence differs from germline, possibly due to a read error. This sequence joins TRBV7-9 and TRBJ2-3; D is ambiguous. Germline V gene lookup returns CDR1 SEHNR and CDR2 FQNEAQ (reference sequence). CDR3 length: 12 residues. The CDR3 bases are TGTGCCAGCAGCTTAGGTGGTGGCGAACCGGATTTT. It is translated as CASSLGGGEPDF.

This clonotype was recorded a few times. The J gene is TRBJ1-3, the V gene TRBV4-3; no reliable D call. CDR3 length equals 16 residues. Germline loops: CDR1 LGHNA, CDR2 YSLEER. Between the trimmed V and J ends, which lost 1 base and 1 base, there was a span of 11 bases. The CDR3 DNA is TGCGCCAGCAGCCAAGCCGGGTTGGGGTCTGGAAACACCATATATTTT. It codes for CASSQAGLGSGNTIYF.

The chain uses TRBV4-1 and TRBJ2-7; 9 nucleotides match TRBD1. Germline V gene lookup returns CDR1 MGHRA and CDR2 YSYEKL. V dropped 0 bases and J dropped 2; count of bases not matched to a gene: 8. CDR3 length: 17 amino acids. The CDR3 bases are TGCGCCAGCAGCCAAGACCCGCGACAGGGGGTGGCCTACGAGCAGTACTTC. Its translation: CASSQDPRQGVAYEQYF.

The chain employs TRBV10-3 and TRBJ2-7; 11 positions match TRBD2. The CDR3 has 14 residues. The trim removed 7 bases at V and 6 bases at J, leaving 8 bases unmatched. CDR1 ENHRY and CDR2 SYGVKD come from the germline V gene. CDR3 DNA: TGTGCCATCACTCAACTAGCGGGAGAGGGCGAGCAGTACTTC. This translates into CAITQLAGEGEQYF.

The CDR3 DNA is TGCAGTGCTAGAGATCAGGGCAGGGACAATGGCTACACCTTC. Protein sequence: CSARDQGRDNGYTF. The chain has TRBV20-1 and TRBJ1-2; a weak D match, TRBD1 (6 bases). This CDR3 has 14 amino acids. V was cut by 0 bases and J by 6 bases, with 14 bases left in between. From germline, CDR1 is DFQATT and CDR2 SNEGSKA (reference sequence).

CDR3 DNA: TGCAGTGCTAGATCTGTAGTGTCCTACAATGAGCAGTTCTTC. It yields the protein CSARSVVSYNEQFF. V is TRBV20-1 and J is TRBJ2-1, with unresolved D. Between the trimmed V and J ends, which lost 2 bases and 1 base, there was a span of 9 bases. The length of the CDR3 is 14 residues. CDR1 is DFQATT, CDR2 SNEGSKA, per germline (reference sequence).

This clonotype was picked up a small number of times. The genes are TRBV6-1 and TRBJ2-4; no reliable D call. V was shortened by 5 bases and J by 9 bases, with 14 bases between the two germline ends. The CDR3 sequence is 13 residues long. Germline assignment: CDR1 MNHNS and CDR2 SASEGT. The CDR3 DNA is TGTGCCAGCAGTATAGTAGAAGGGTTCATTCAGTACTTC. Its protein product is CASSIVEGFIQYF.

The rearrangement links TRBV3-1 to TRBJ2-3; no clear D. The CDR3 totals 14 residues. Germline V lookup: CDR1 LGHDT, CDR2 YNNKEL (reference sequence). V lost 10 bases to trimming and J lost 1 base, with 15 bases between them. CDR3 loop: CATRNNPGTDTQYF. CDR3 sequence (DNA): TGTGCCACTAGGAATAATCCGGGCACAGATACGCAGTATTTT.

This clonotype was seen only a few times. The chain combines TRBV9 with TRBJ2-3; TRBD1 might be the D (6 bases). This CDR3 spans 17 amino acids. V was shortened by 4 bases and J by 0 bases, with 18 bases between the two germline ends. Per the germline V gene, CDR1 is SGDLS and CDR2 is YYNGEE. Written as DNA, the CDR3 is TGTGCCAGCAGCCCAGGGAAGGCAGGGGCTAGCACAGATACGCAGTATTTT. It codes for CASSPGKAGASTDTQYF. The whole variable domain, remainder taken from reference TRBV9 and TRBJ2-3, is DSGVTQTPKHLITATGQRVTLRCSPRSGDLSVYWYQQSLDQGLQFLIQYYNGEERAKGNILERFSAQQFPDLHSELNLSSLELGDSALYFCASSPGKAGASTDTQYFGPGTRLTVL.

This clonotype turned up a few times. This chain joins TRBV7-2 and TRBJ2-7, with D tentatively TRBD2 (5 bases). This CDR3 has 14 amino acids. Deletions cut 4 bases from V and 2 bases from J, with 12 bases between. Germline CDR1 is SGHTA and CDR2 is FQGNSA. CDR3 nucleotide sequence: TGTGCCAGCAGCTCGAGGGTGCTGACCTACGAGCAGTACTTC. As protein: CASSSRVLTYEQYF.

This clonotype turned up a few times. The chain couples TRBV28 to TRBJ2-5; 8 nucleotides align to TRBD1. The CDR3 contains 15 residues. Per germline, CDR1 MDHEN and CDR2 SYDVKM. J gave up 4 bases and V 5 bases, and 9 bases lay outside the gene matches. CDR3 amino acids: CASSLGTGYGETQYF. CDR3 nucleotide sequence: TGTGCCAGCAGTCTCGGGACAGGATATGGAGAGACCCAGTACTTC.

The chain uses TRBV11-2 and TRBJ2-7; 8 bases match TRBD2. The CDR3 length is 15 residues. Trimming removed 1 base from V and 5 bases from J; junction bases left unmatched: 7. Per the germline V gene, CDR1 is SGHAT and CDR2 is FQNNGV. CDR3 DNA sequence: TGTGCCAGCAGCTTAGGTTCGGGAGGGGTTAACGAGCAGTACTTC. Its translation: CASSLGSGGVNEQYF.

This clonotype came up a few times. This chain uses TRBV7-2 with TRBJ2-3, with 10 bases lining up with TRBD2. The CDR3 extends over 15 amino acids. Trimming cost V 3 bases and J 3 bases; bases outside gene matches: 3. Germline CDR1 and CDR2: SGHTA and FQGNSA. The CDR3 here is CASSFLAGVTDTQYF. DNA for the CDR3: TGTGCCAGCAGCTTTCTAGCGGGAGTGACAGATACGCAGTATTTT.